Presented here are 5 T cell receptor beta chains from one specimen sequenced in a study of cytomegalovirus exposure and HLA in healthy donors. Both 60 Vbeta primers and 13 Jbeta primers went into the PCR. This table comes from immunoSEQ multiplex PCR, and its TCRdb copy is limited to in-frame clones, with some not included. The sample shows under 300,000 clones, around 81% of them seen only once. The material sequenced was PBMCs. Every receptor here comes from a woman aged 55 to 70 in good health and CMV-seropositive.

V gene TRBV18 combines with J gene TRBJ2-5; TRBD1 agrees at 10 bases. Unmatched junction bases numbered 4, after V lost 9 bases and J lost 3 bases. The length of the CDR3 is 13 residues. CDR1 and CDR2 (germline): KGHSH, LQKENI. The CDR3 sequence is CASSGTGEETQYF. CDR3 sequence (DNA): TGTGCCAGTTCTGGGACAGGGGAAGAGACCCAGTACTTC. The full variable domain, with the rest looked up from reference TRBV18 and TRBJ2-5, is NAGVMQNPRHLVRRRGQEARLRCSPMKGHSHVYWYRQLPEEGLKFMVYLQKENIIDESGMPKERFSAEFPKEGPSILRIQQVVRGDSAAYFCASSGTGEETQYFGPGTRLLVL.

The V gene is TRBV5-8, the J gene TRBJ2-5; tentative D call: TRBD2 (5 bases). The tail of the sequence fits TRBJ2-7 better, so the J call may be wrong. The CDR3 covers 14 residues. Per germline, CDR1 SGHTS and CDR2 YDEGEE. The CDR3 protein is CASSRPRGIHEQYF. CDR3 sequence (DNA): TGTGCCAGCAGCCGCCCTCGAGGGATCCACGAGCAGTACTTC.

The rearrangement joins TRBV2 to TRBJ1-3, with 7 bases lining up with TRBD1. From germline, CDR1 is SNHLY and CDR2 FYNNEI. The CDR3 is 15 amino acids. Trimming took 7 bases from V and 0 from J; bases not matched to a gene: 6. CDR3 region: CASTQGQISGNTIYF. CDR3 sequence (DNA): TGTGCCAGCACCCAGGGACAGATCTCTGGAAACACCATATATTTT.

The chain carries TRBV7-9 and TRBJ2-1; 9 positions match TRBD1. CDR3 size: 16 residues. V was pared by 5 bases and J by 7 bases, with 12 bases of the junction left unmatched. CDR1 SEHNR and CDR2 FQNEAQ come from the germline V gene (reference sequence). The CDR3 bases are TGTGCCAGCAGCCCTCGGACAGGGGTTATGAAGAATGAGCAGTTCTTC. This translates into CASSPRTGVMKNEQFF. The variable domain in full, with the rest retrieved from reference TRBV7-9 and TRBJ2-1, is DTGVSQNPRHKITKRGQNVTFRCDPISEHNRLYWYRQTLGQGPEFLTYFQNEAQLEKSRLLSDRFSAERPKGSFSTLEIQRTEQGDSAMYLCASSPRTGVMKNEQFFGPGTRLTVL.

The V call is TRBV6-5, the J call TRBJ1-1; no definite D call. Germline CDR1 is MNHEY and CDR2 is SVGAGI. V shed 2 bases and J shed 1 base, with 8 bases lying between them. The CDR3 is 14 amino acids. The CDR3 here is CASSYTPENTEAFF. CDR3 bases: TGTGCCAGCAGTTACACGCCAGAGAACACTGAAGCTTTCTTT.